Below, 22 T cell receptor beta chains from the same sample are listed, as sequenced in a study of glioma-infiltrating T cells after dendritic cell vaccination. This table comes from immunoSEQ multiplex PCR, and its TCRdb copy is limited to in-frame clones, with some not included. The data contain some 90,000 clones, approximately 80% of them seen just once; the ten biggest clones take up 2.1%. The time point here: after dendritic cell vaccination, including at tumor progression/relapse. The specimen was blood, collected after dendritic cell vaccination. The receptors here all came from a human donor with glioblastoma.

This clone was observed a handful of times. CDR3 sequence reads: CASSTRDRGNTIYF. Here the CDR3 DNA reads TGTGCCAGCAGCACCCGGGACAGGGGAAACACCATATATTTT. The chain carries TRBV13 and TRBJ1-3; 8 bases align to TRBD1. The germline V gene encodes CDR1 PRHDT and CDR2 FYEKMQ (reference sequence). This CDR3 is 14 amino acids long. The ends lost 5 bases at V and 4 bases at J; junction bases unmatched: 4.

Written as DNA, the CDR3 is TGTGCCACCAGCAGGGGGGAGGGGGGCGGCGAGACCCAGTACTTC. The encoded protein is CATSRGEGGGETQYF. The rearrangement links TRBV15 to TRBJ2-5; TRBD2 is a possible D gene (7 bases). This CDR3 has 15 amino acids. CDR1 and CDR2 from the germline V gene are LNHNV and YYDKDF (reference sequence). V shed 3 bases and J shed 5 bases, with 16 bases lying between them.

The chain combines TRBV7-8 with TRBJ2-3; D remains unclear. The CDR3 has 12 residues. V lost 3 bases to trimming and J lost 6 bases, with 7 bases between them. In germline, CDR1 is SGHVS, CDR2 FQNEAQ. The CDR3 nucleotides read TGTGCCAGCAGCTTTCCTGCGGATACGCAGTATTTT. As protein: CASSFPADTQYF.

The rearrangement joins TRBV2 to TRBJ1-5; 8 bases align to TRBD1. V trimming: 7 bases; J trimming: 4 bases; junction bases outside the gene matches: 6. This CDR3 has 14 amino acids. The germline V gene has CDR1 SNHLY and CDR2 FYNNEI. CDR3 in amino acids: CASIPDRGNQPQHF. CDR3 DNA: TGTGCCAGCATCCCCGACAGGGGAAATCAGCCCCAGCATTTT.

V is TRBV11-3 and J is TRBJ1-3; D is unclear. Germline V CDR1 and CDR2: SGHNT, YENEEA. The CDR3 has 15 residues. Trimming shortened V by 0 bases and J by 2 bases, and 8 bases separated the two germline ends. The CDR3 region is CASSLDGGPGNTIYF. The CDR3 coding sequence is TGTGCCAGCAGCTTAGATGGAGGGCCTGGAAACACCATATATTTT. The full variable domain, rest sourced from reference TRBV11-3 and TRBJ1-3, is EAGVVQSPRYKIIEKKQPVAFWCNPISGHNTLYWYLQNLGQGPELLIRYENEEAVDDSQLPKDRFSAERLKGVDSTLKIQPAELGDSAVYLCASSLDGGPGNTIYFGEGSWLTVV.

This clone has just one count. V and J are TRBV15 and TRBJ1-5, with TRBD1 as a possible D gene (6 bases). Germline V gene lookup returns CDR1 LNHNV and CDR2 YYDKDF (reference sequence). The V and J ends lost 0 bases and 4 bases respectively, with 13 bases between them. This CDR3 comprises 16 residues. CDR3 region: CATSRDPGQINQPQHF. DNA of the CDR3: TGTGCCACCAGCAGAGATCCCGGACAGATTAATCAGCCCCAGCATTTT.

The chain has TRBV2 and TRBJ2-1; 9 bases fit TRBD2. Trimming at V came to 6 bases and at J to 10 bases, leaving 13 bases not matched to a gene. The germline CDR1 and CDR2 sequences are SNHLY and FYNNEI. This CDR3 has 15 amino acids. The CDR3 spells CASRRTGTSIGEQFF. The CDR3 region has the DNA TGTGCCAGCAGAAGGACCGGGACTAGCATAGGGGAGCAGTTCTTC.

This chain uses TRBV7-2 with TRBJ1-1; D is uncertain. Trimming took 5 bases from V and 3 from J, leaving 10 bases between them. The CDR3 loop spans 13 amino acids. Germline CDR1 and CDR2: SGHTA and FQGNSA. CDR3 loop: CASSTQTDTEAFF. In DNA, the CDR3 is TGTGCCAGCAGCACCCAAACGGACACTGAAGCTTTCTTT.

The chain links TRBV6-1 to TRBJ2-5, with TRBD1 as a possible D gene (6 bases). The CDR3 sequence is 16 residues long. The germline gives CDR1 MNHNS, CDR2 SASEGT. Trimming pared 3 bases from V and 0 bases from J, leaving 14 bases between. This chain's CDR3 is CASSDRTGWYQETQYF. CDR3 coding DNA: TGTGCCAGCAGTGACCGCACAGGGTGGTACCAAGAGACCCAGTACTTC.

This CDR3 reads CASSRGHSPLHF. The CDR3 DNA follows: TGTGCCAGCAGTAGGGGTCATTCACCCCTCCACTTT. The chain joins TRBV27 to TRBJ1-6; tentatively, D is TRBD1 (5 bases). The CDR3 runs to 12 residues. Trimming stripped 5 bases from V and 8 bases from J, with 7 bases between. The germline V gene encodes CDR1 MNHEY and CDR2 SMNVEV (reference sequence).

The J gene is TRBJ2-7, the V gene TRBV7-2, with D perhaps matching TRBD1 (6 bases). This CDR3 is built from 14 residues. Trimming pared 4 bases from V and 2 bases from J, leaving 12 bases between. Germline CDR1 and CDR2: SGHTA and FQGNSA. In nucleotides, the CDR3 is TGTGCCAGCAGCTCAAGGGACAAACCCTACGAGCAGTACTTC. It specifies CASSSRDKPYEQYF.

The rearrangement joins TRBV23-1 to TRBJ1-6, with D perhaps TRBD1 (5 bases). TRBV23-1 is an ORF; its function is uncertain. Trimming removed 0 bases from V and 0 bases from J, with 12 bases in between. This CDR3 contains 18 residues. CDR3: CASSQSQGGSSYNSPLHF. DNA for the CDR3: TGCGCCAGCAGTCAATCTCAGGGAGGGAGCTCCTATAATTCACCCCTCCACTTT.

This chain uses TRBV6-1 with TRBJ2-7; the match to TRBD2 covers 11 bases. The CDR3 runs 16 residues. Germline V CDR1 and CDR2: MNHNS, SASEGT. V shed 4 bases and J 6 bases; nucleotides not matched to a gene: 11. CDR3 residues: CASSGIVAGGFGEQYF. CDR3 coding DNA: TGTGCCAGCAGTGGAATAGTAGCGGGGGGGTTTGGCGAGCAGTACTTC.

This clone has a count of ten or more. J is TRBJ1-5 and V is TRBV10-3; D remains unclear. V lost 4 bases and J 4 bases, leaving 5 bases between the germline ends. The CDR3 is 12 amino acids. Germline loops: CDR1 ENHRY, CDR2 SYGVKD. For the CDR3, the DNA is TGTGCCATCAGTGGCACAAATCAGCCCCAGCATTTT. Encoded protein: CAISGTNQPQHF.

The rearrangement joins TRBV6-1 to TRBJ1-2; the match to TRBD1 covers 7 bases. Germline CDR1 reads MNHNS; CDR2 reads SASEGT. This CDR3 is built from 13 residues. V lost 6 bases and J lost 4; bases outside the gene matches: 5. CDR3 loop: CASRYRDSYGYTF. Here the CDR3 DNA reads TGTGCCAGCAGGTACCGGGACAGCTATGGCTACACCTTC.

The chain is built from TRBV9 and TRBJ1-2, with 10 bases matching TRBD1. The CDR3 consists of 14 residues. Per the germline V gene, CDR1 is SGDLS and CDR2 is YYNGEE. V gave up 4 bases and J gave up 4 bases; unmatched junction bases: 4. The CDR3 sequence: CASSPGDRGYGYTF. The CDR3 DNA follows: TGTGCCAGCAGCCCGGGGGACAGGGGCTATGGCTACACCTTC. Full variable domain (rest looked up from reference TRBV9 and TRBJ1-2): DSGVTQTPKHLITATGQRVTLRCSPRSGDLSVYWYQQSLDQGLQFLIQYYNGEERAKGNILERFSAQQFPDLHSELNLSSLELGDSALYFCASSPGDRGYGYTFGSGTRLTVV.

This chain joins TRBV19 and TRBJ1-2; a possible D gene is TRBD1 (6 bases). The germline CDR1 and CDR2 sequences are LNHDA and SQIVND (reference sequence). This CDR3 is 14 amino acids long. The V end was cut by 6 bases, the J end by 4 bases, with 15 bases between. This chain's CDR3 is CASSEQGYGYGYTF. Here the CDR3 DNA reads TGTGCCAGTAGCGAACAGGGCTACGGCTATGGCTACACCTTC.

The CDR3: CATGRSSYNSPLHF. The DNA of the CDR3 is TGTGCCACTGGGAGGAGCTCCTATAATTCACCCCTCCACTTT. The chain couples TRBV15 to TRBJ1-6; D gene ambiguous. The germline CDR1 and CDR2 sequences are LNHNV and YYDKDF (reference sequence). V shed 9 bases and J shed 0 bases, with 9 bases lying between them. The CDR3 is 14 residues long.

This clone was seen a single time. V gene TRBV5-4 combines with J gene TRBJ2-1, with 14 bases identical to TRBD2. The CDR3 extends over 18 amino acids. The V and J ends lost 4 bases and 3 bases, in that order; junction bases with no gene match: 9. Germline V gene sequence: CDR1 SGHNT, CDR2 YYREEE (reference sequence). CDR3 loop: CASSIGTSGSTIYNEQFF. CDR3 in DNA: TGTGCCAGCAGCATCGGGACTAGCGGGAGTACCATCTACAATGAGCAGTTCTTC.

The V and J genes are TRBV11-2 and TRBJ2-7, with D perhaps matching TRBD1 (5 bases). Germline CDR1 reads SGHAT; CDR2 reads FQNNGV. The ends were cut back, 0 bases at V and 6 bases at J, with 21 bases in the middle. This CDR3 comprises 17 residues. CDR3 residues: CASSLDMGQGSSREQYF. DNA of the CDR3: TGTGCCAGCAGCTTAGATATGGGTCAGGGATCATCCCGCGAGCAGTACTTC.

The V call is TRBV27, the J call TRBJ1-6; D is possibly TRBD1 (6 bases). The germline V gene encodes CDR1 MNHEY and CDR2 SMNVEV (reference sequence). V was shortened by 2 bases and J by 12 bases, with 14 bases between the two germline ends. The CDR3 extends over 14 amino acids. Here the CDR3 reads CASSLRLKTGPLHF. CDR3 coding DNA: TGTGCCAGCAGTTTACGTCTAAAGACAGGACCCCTCCACTTT.

The chain uses TRBV5-1 and TRBJ1-3; D is perhaps TRBD1 (5 bases). The CDR3 has 15 residues. CDR1 SGHRS and CDR2 YFSETQ come from the germline V gene. Trimming pared 4 bases from V and 0 bases from J, leaving 11 bases between. DNA of the CDR3: TGCGCCAGCAGCACCTGGGGGGACTCTGGAAACACCATATATTTT. Encoded protein: CASSTWGDSGNTIYF.